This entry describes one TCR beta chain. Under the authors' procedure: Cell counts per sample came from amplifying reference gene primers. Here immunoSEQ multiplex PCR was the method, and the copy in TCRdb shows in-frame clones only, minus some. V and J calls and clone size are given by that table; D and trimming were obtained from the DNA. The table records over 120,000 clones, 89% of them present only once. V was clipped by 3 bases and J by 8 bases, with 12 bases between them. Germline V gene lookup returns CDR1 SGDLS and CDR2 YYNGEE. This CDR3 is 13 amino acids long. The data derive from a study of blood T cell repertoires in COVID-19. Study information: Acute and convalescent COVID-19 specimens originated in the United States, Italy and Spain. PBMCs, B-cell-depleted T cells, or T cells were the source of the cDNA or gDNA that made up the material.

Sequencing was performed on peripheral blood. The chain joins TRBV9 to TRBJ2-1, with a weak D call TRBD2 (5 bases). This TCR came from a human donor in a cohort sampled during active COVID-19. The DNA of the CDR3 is TGTGCCAGCAGCGGAATAGCGTCGGATGAGCAGTTCTTC. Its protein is CASSGIASDEQFF.